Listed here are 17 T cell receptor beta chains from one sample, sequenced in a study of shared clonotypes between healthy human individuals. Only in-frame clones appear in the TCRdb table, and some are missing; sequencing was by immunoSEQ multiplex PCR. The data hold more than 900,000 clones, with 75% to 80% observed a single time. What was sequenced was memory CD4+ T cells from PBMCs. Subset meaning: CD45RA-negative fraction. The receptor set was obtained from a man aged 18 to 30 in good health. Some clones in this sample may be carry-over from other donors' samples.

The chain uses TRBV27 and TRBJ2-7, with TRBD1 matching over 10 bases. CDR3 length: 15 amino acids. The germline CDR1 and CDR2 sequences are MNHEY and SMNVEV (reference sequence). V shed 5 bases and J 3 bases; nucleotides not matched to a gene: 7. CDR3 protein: CASSARDRGVYEQYF. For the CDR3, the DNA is TGTGCCAGCAGTGCCCGGGACAGGGGTGTCTACGAGCAGTACTTC.

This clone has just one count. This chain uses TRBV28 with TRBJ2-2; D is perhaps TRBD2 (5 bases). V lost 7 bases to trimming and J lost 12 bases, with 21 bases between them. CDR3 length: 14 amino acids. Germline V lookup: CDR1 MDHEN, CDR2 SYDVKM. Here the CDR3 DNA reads TGTGCCAGCACTGGCCAGATTGGTCGAGGGAAGCTGTTTTTT. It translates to CASTGQIGRGKLFF.

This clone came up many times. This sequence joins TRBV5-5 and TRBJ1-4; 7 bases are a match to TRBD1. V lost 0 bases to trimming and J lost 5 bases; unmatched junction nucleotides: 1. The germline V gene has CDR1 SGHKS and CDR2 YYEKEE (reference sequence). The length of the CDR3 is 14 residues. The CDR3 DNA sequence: TGTGCCAGCAGCTTGGCAGGGGGAAATGAAAAACTGTTTTTT. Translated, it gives CASSLAGGNEKLFF.

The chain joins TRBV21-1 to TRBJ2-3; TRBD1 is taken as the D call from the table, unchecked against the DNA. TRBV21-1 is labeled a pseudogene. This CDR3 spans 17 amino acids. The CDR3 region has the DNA TGTGCCAGCAGCAAAGATTGTTGGTTACATAGCACAGATACGCAGTATTTT. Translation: CASSKDCWLHSTDTQYF.

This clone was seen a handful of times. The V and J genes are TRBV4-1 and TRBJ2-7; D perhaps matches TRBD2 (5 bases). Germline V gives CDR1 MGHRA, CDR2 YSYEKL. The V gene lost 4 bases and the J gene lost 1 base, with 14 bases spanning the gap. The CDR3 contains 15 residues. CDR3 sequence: CASSRELGPSYEQYF. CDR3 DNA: TGCGCCAGCAGCCGGGAACTAGGTCCTTCCTACGAGCAGTACTTC.

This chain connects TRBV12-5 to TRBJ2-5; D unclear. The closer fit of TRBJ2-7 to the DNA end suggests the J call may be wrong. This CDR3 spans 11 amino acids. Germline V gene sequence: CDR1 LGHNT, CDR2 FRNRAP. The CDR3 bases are TGTGCTAGTGGTCTAGACTACGAGCAGTACTTC. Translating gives CASGLDYEQYF.

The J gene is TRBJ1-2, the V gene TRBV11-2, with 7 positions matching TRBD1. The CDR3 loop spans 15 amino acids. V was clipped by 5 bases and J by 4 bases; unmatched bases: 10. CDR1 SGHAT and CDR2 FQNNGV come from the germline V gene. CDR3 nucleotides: TGTGCCAGCAGCCCCCTTGACAGGGTGCTCTATGGCTACACCTTC. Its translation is CASSPLDRVLYGYTF. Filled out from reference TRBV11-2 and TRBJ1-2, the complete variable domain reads EAGVAQSPRYKIIEKRQSVAFWCNPISGHATLYWYQQILGQGPKLLIQFQNNGVVDDSQLPKDRFSAERLKGVDSTLKIQPAKLEDSAVYLCASSPLDRVLYGYTFGSGTRLTVV.

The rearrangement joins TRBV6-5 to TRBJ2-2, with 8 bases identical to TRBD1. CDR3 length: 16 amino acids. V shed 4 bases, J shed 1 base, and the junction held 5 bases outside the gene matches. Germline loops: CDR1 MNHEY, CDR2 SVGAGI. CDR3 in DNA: TGTGCCAGCAGTTCACCCGGACAGGGGAACACCGGGGAGCTGTTTTTT. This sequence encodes CASSSPGQGNTGELFF.

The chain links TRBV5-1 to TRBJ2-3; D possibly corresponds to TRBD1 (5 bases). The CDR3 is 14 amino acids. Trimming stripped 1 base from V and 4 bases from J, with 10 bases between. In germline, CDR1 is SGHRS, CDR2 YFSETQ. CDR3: CASSLTGPPDTQYF. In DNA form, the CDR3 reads TGCGCCAGCAGCTTGACAGGCCCCCCAGATACGCAGTATTTT.

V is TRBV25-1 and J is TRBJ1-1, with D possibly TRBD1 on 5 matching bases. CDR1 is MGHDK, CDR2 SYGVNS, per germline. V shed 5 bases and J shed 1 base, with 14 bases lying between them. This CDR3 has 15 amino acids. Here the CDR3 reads CASSPGGRGNTEAFF. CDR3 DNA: TGTGCCAGCAGTCCGGGGGGGAGGGGGAACACTGAAGCTTTCTTT.

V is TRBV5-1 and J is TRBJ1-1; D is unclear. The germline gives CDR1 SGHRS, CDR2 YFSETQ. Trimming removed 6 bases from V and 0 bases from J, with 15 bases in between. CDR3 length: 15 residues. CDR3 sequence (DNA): TGCGCCAGCAACCGAGATGGGCCCATGAACACTGAAGCTTTCTTT. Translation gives CASNRDGPMNTEAFF.

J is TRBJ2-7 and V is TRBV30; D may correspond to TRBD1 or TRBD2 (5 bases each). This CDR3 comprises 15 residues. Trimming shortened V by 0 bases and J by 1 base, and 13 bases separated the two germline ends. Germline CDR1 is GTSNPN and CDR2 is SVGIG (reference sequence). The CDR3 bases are TGTGCCTGGAGTGTACCCGGGACGGTTTCCTACGAGCAGTACTTC. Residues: CAWSVPGTVSYEQYF.

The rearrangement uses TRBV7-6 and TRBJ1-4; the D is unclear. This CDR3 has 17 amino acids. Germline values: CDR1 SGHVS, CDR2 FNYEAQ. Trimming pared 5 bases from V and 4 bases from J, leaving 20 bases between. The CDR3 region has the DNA TGTGCCAGCAGCCCCAGAGGTCGGGTCGAGTTTAATGAAAAACTGTTTTTT. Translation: CASSPRGRVEFNEKLFF.

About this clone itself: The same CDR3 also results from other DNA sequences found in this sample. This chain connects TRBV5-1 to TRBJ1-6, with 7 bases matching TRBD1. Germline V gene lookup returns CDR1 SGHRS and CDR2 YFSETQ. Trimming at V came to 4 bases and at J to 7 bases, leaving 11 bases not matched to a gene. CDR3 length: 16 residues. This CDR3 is CASSRQGEGVNSPLHF. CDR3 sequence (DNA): TGCGCCAGCAGCAGACAGGGAGAGGGGGTGAATTCACCCCTCCACTTT. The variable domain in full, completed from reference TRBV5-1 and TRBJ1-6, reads KAGVTQTPRYLIKTRGQQVTLSCSPISGHRSVSWYQQTPGQGLQFLFEYFSETQRNKGNFPGRFSGRQFSNSRSEMNVSTLELGDSALYLCASSRQGEGVNSPLHFGNGTRLTVT.

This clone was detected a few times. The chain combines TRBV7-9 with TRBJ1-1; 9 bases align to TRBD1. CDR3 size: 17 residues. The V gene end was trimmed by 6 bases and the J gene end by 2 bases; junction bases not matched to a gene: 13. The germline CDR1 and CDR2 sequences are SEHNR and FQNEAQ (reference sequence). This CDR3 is CASRASGTGRANTEAFF. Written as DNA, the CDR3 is TGTGCCAGCAGGGCTAGCGGGACAGGGCGGGCCAACACTGAAGCTTTCTTT.

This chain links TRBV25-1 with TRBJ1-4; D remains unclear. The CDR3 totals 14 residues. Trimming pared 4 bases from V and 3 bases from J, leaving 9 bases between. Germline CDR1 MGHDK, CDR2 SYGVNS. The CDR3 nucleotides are TGTGCCAGCAGTGGAGAATTGGCTAATGAAAAACTGTTTTTT. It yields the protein CASSGELANEKLFF.

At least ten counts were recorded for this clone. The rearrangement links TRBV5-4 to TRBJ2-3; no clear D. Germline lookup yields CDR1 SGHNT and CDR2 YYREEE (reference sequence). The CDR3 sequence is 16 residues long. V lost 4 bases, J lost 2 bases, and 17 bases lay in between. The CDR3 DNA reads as TGTGCCAGCAGCGCGGAATCAGACGTGCTCACAGATACGCAGTATTTT. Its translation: CASSAESDVLTDTQYF.